The 15 T cell receptor beta chains given below trace back to one sample, sequenced in a study of CXCR3-negative and CXCR3-positive naive CD8 T cells. It was by 5' RACE with UMI labels that the TRB cDNA libraries were prepared. TCRdb re-analyzed the 5' RACE reads; it lists each CDR3 protein once, without DNA. This listing includes about 140,000 distinct CDR3 sequences. The antigens of these receptors remain unknown. Study-level points and caveats: Higher TRB CDR3 hydrophobicity marked CXCR3-positive naive cells relative to CXCR3-negative naive cells.

Input material: naive CXCR3+ CD8+ T cells from blood. The subset denotes: CD45RO-CCR7+CD27+CD95- naive CD8+ T cells expressing CXCR3 (TNR3+). These receptor sequences come from a human donor in good health. Some clones in this sample may be carry-over from other donors' samples.

The gene calls are TRBV7-2 and TRBJ1-2. Per germline, CDR1 SGHTA and CDR2 FQGNSA. The CDR3 runs 17 residues. CDR3 loop: CASSSTGVQGRHYGYTF.

This chain connects TRBV3-1 to TRBJ2-3; there is no DNA to check the TCRdb D call of TRBD1. There are 19 residues in the CDR3. From germline, CDR1 is LGHDT and CDR2 YNNKEL (reference sequence). CDR3 loop: CASSQDGAFAGVGTDTQYF.

The chain joins TRBV15 to TRBJ2-7; absent DNA, TCRdb's TRBD1 call cannot be checked. The CDR3 totals 14 residues. Per germline, CDR1 LNHNV and CDR2 YYDKDF (reference sequence). CDR3 amino acids: CATSRGTSLGEQYF.

CDR3 region: CASSLAGINEQYF. The genes are TRBV7-6 and TRBJ2-7; checking the TCRdb D call of TRBD1 is not possible without DNA. The CDR3 sequence is 13 residues long. Germline CDR1 and CDR2: SGHVS and FNYEAQ.

The rearrangement joins TRBV28 to TRBJ2-3; absent DNA, TCRdb's TRBD1 call cannot be checked. This CDR3 is 17 amino acids long. Germline V gene lookup returns CDR1 MDHEN and CDR2 SYDVKM. CDR3 residues: CASSFPVQGVFTDTQYF. Full variable domain (rest looked up from reference TRBV28 and TRBJ2-3): DVKVTQSSRYLVKRTGEKVFLECVQDMDHENMFWYRQDPGLGLRLIYFSYDVKMKEKGDIPEGYSVSREKKERFSLILESASTNQTSMYLCASSFPVQGVFTDTQYFGPGTRLTVL.

V usage is TRBV7-2 and J usage is TRBJ2-7; the TCRdb call, TRBD2, lacks DNA for checking. Germline CDR1 is SGHTA and CDR2 is FQGNSA. This CDR3 has 14 amino acids. The CDR3 here is CASSLPGVTYEQYF.

The rearrangement links TRBV10-3 to TRBJ2-1. CDR3 length: 15 amino acids. Germline CDR1 and CDR2: ENHRY and SYGVKD. CDR3 loop: CAIRDYLKDYNEQFF.

J is TRBJ2-3 and V is TRBV14. The CDR3 loop spans 13 amino acids. Germline V lookup: CDR1 SGHDN, CDR2 FVKESK. This CDR3 is CASSQFRSDTQYF. Based on the CDR3 plus reference TRBV14 and TRBJ2-3, the full variable domain is EAGVTQFPSHSVIEKGQTVTLRCDPISGHDNLYWYRRVMGKEIKFLLHFVKESKQDESGMPNNRFLAERTGGTYSTLKVQPAELEDSGVYFCASSQFRSDTQYFGPGTRLTVL.

The V and J genes are TRBV29-1 and TRBJ2-7. Germline lookup yields CDR1 SQVTM and CDR2 ANQGSEA. There are 13 residues in the CDR3. Here the CDR3 reads CSVTDRGSYEQYF.

This chain connects TRBV6-2 or TRBV6-3 to TRBJ1-6; no DNA is available, so the TRBD1 call from TCRdb remains unchecked. The CDR3 is 16 amino acids. Germline-derived CDR1 and CDR2 are MNHEY and SVGEGT. This CDR3 reads CASSSPGQGDNSPLHF.

The rearrangement links TRBV6-5 to TRBJ2-7. Germline CDR1 is MNHEY and CDR2 is SVGAGI. This CDR3 is 14 amino acids long. CDR3 region: CASSYSRGTYEQYF.

The CDR3 spells CASSPDGSPSYEQYF. This rearrangement joins TRBV19 to TRBJ2-7; TCRdb outputs TRBD2, but without DNA this stays unchecked. This CDR3 contains 15 residues. Per the germline V gene, CDR1 is LNHDA and CDR2 is SQIVND (reference sequence).

The V gene is TRBV7-8, the J gene TRBJ2-5; TCRdb gives TRBD2 as the D gene, but with no DNA this cannot be confirmed. The CDR3 runs 17 residues. Germline V gene sequence: CDR1 SGHVS, CDR2 FQNEAQ. The CDR3 is CASSFLYGTSGKETQYF.

The CDR3 is CASTPWERRETQYF. The chain employs TRBV7-8 and TRBJ2-5. The CDR3 is made up of 14 amino acids. Germline CDR1 reads SGHVS; CDR2 reads FQNEAQ.

This rearrangement joins TRBV4-1 to TRBJ2-3; TCRdb outputs TRBD1, but without DNA this stays unchecked. The CDR3 loop spans 15 amino acids. The V gene's germline CDR1 is MGHRA and CDR2 YSYEKL. The CDR3 is CASSQAGQPIDTQYF.